Below, 19 T cell receptor beta chains from the same sample are listed, as sequenced in a study of blood T cell repertoires in COVID-19 (dated by TCRdb to 2018 to 2020). Receptor libraries were prepared by the immunoSEQ multiplex PCR assay. TCRdb mirrors the immuneACCESS table, restricted to in-frame sequences. Some clones are absent from its copies; in checked studies, under half trace to an unresolved V gene, and the reason for the others is unknown. The sample has 80,000 to 100,000 clones on record, approximately 84% of them singletons. The ten top clones hold less than 4.5% of the sample. Input material: peripheral blood. The origin of the receptors is a man aged 55-75 years with acute or convalescent COVID-19.

The CDR3: CASSQPLAGGRTGELFF. CDR3 in DNA: TGCGCCAGCAGCCAACCCCTAGCGGGGGGTCGTACCGGGGAGCTGTTTTTT. The genes are TRBV4-3 and TRBJ2-2, with 11 positions matching TRBD2. Germline loops: CDR1 LGHNA, CDR2 YSLEER. V lost 2 bases to trimming and J lost 5 bases; unmatched junction nucleotides: 7. The CDR3 covers 17 residues.

This clone was recorded a few times. The V call is TRBV28, the J call TRBJ1-5, with D unresolved. Germline V lookup: CDR1 MDHEN, CDR2 SYDVKM. CDR3 length: 16 residues. V lost 4 bases and J lost 0, with 13 bases in between. The CDR3 nucleotides are TGTGCCAGCAGTTCGTCCAGCGGAATTAGCAATCAGCCCCAGCATTTT. This gives the protein CASSSSSGISNQPQHF. Full variable domain (missing parts from reference TRBV28 and TRBJ1-5): DVKVTQSSRYLVKRTGEKVFLECVQDMDHENMFWYRQDPGLGLRLIYFSYDVKMKEKGDIPEGYSVSREKKERFSLILESASTNQTSMYLCASSSSSGISNQPQHFGDGTRLSIL.

The chain uses TRBV5-1 and TRBJ2-1, with TRBD2 matching 8 bases. The CDR3 contains 14 residues. CDR1 and CDR2 (germline): SGHRS, YFSETQ. The V gene end was trimmed by 5 bases and the J gene end by 3 bases; junction bases not matched to a gene: 4. The CDR3 DNA is TGCGCCAGCAGGCTAGCGGGTGTCTACAATGAGCAGTTCTTC. Its translation is CASRLAGVYNEQFF.

V usage is TRBV18 and J usage is TRBJ1-4, with D unclear. Germline V gene sequence: CDR1 KGHSH, CDR2 LQKENI. This CDR3 region has 16 residues. Trimming cost V 3 bases and J 5 bases, with 16 bases left between them. The CDR3 is CASSPGEGLLNEKLFF. The DNA for the CDR3 is TGTGCCAGCTCACCGGGAGAAGGTCTACTAAATGAAAAACTGTTTTTT. The complete variable domain, with remaining parts taken from reference TRBV18 and TRBJ1-4, reads NAGVMQNPRHLVRRRGQEARLRCSPMKGHSHVYWYRQLPEEGLKFMVYLQKENIIDESGMPKERFSAEFPKEGPSILRIQQVVRGDSAAYFCASSPGEGLLNEKLFFGSGTQLSVL.

The chain has TRBV7-2 and TRBJ2-2, with a weak D call TRBD1 (5 bases). This CDR3 is built from 14 residues. Trimming took off 3 bases at V and 4 bases at J, with 9 bases between the two ends. CDR1 SGHTA and CDR2 FQGNSA come from the germline V gene. DNA of the CDR3: TGTGCCAGCAGCTTTACGACAGCCACCGGGGAGCTGTTTTTT. Translated: CASSFTTATGELFF.

This clone occurred a few times. The gene calls are TRBV7-8 and TRBJ1-1; D remains unclear. Trimming removed 1 base from V and 1 base from J, with 4 bases in between. From germline, CDR1 is SGHVS and CDR2 FQNEAQ. This CDR3 contains 13 residues. CDR3 nucleotide sequence: TGTGCCAGCAGCTTAGATAGGAACACTGAAGCTTTCTTT. It yields the protein CASSLDRNTEAFF. Full variable domain (outside the CDR3, taken from reference TRBV7-8 and TRBJ1-1): GAGVSQSPRYKVAKRGQDVALRCDPISGHVSLFWYQQALGQGPEFLTYFQNEAQLDKSGLPSDRFFAERPEGSVSTLKIQRTQQEDSAVYLCASSLDRNTEAFFGQGTRLTVV.

The genes are TRBV7-8 and TRBJ2-4; 11 nucleotides line up with TRBD2. CDR3 size: 18 residues. In germline, CDR1 is SGHVS, CDR2 FQNEAQ. J lost 1 base, V lost 5 bases, and 10 bases had no gene match. CDR3 in DNA: TGTGCCAGCAGCCTTTACCAAAGGACTAGCGGGGCCAAAAACATTCAGTACTTC. Its translation is CASSLYQRTSGAKNIQYF.

The V gene is TRBV10-1, the J gene TRBJ2-3; 12 nucleotides agree with TRBD2. The CDR3 extends over 16 amino acids. Germline lookup yields CDR1 WNHNN and CDR2 SYGVQD (reference sequence). Trimming removed 1 base from V and 3 bases from J; junction bases left unmatched: 2. The CDR3 DNA sequence: TGCGCCAGCAGTGAGTACCTAGCGGGAGGGACAGATACGCAGTATTTT. Protein sequence: CASSEYLAGGTDTQYF.

In DNA form, the CDR3 reads TGCGCCAGCAGCCAAGCGCGGCAGGGGTTGACCGGGGAGCTGTTTTTT. Its translation is CASSQARQGLTGELFF. V usage is TRBV4-1 and J usage is TRBJ2-2, with D possibly matching TRBD1 (6 bases). CDR3 length equals 16 residues. V was pared by 1 base and J by 5 bases, with 14 bases between. CDR1 and CDR2 from the germline V gene are MGHRA and YSYEKL.

The J gene is TRBJ1-6, the V gene TRBV5-5, with D uncertain. From germline, CDR1 is SGHKS and CDR2 YYEKEE (reference sequence). The CDR3 contains 14 residues. The V gene lost 1 base and the J gene lost 6 bases, with 8 bases spanning the gap. The CDR3 spells CASSLSHVNSPLHF. Written as DNA, the CDR3 is TGTGCCAGCAGCTTGTCACACGTTAATTCACCCCTCCACTTT.

The rearrangement uses TRBV7-2 and TRBJ2-2; D uncertain. The V end was cut by 5 bases, the J end by 5 bases, with 12 bases between. This CDR3 region has 14 residues. Per germline, CDR1 SGHTA and CDR2 FQGNSA. The CDR3 region has the DNA TGTGCCAGCAGCCCTAGTTCTCGGACCGGGGAGCTGTTTTTT. Translated, it gives CASSPSSRTGELFF.

The CDR3 DNA follows: TGTGCCAGCTTGGACAAGCCTGCCTATGGCTACACCTTC. Encoded protein: CASLDKPAYGYTF. The V gene is TRBV19, the J gene TRBJ1-2, with D perhaps TRBD1 (5 bases). CDR1 LNHDA and CDR2 SQIVND come from the germline V gene (reference sequence). The CDR3 extends over 13 amino acids. Between the trimmed V and J ends, which lost 9 bases and 4 bases, there was a span of 15 bases.

CDR3 DNA: TGTGCCTGGAGGTCAGCTAACTATGGCTACACCTTC. Residues: CAWRSANYGYTF. J is TRBJ1-2 and V is TRBV30, with no clear D. Trimming pared 3 bases from V and 0 bases from J, leaving 5 bases between. Germline CDR1 is GTSNPN and CDR2 is SVGIG (reference sequence). This CDR3 region has 12 residues.

The rearrangement joins TRBV7-9 to TRBJ2-2, with D maybe TRBD1 (5 bases). The ends were cut back, 6 bases at V and 0 bases at J, with 11 bases in the middle. The CDR3 is 15 residues long. Germline assignment: CDR1 SEHNR and CDR2 FQNEAQ (reference sequence). CDR3 residues: CASSSWTTNTGELFF. In nucleotides, the CDR3 is TGTGCCAGCAGTTCATGGACAACGAACACCGGGGAGCTGTTTTTT.

CDR3: CASSTYRGSNTEAFF. The CDR3 bases are TGTGCCAGTAGTACTTACAGGGGGTCAAACACTGAAGCTTTCTTT. V and J are TRBV19 and TRBJ1-1; TRBD1 matches 8 bases. Trimming at V came to 4 bases and at J to 2 bases, leaving 6 bases not matched to a gene. CDR1 and CDR2 from the germline V gene are LNHDA and SQIVND (reference sequence). The CDR3 covers 15 residues.

The chain has TRBV7-2 and TRBJ1-2, with D possibly matching TRBD1 (5 bases). The CDR3 sequence is 13 residues long. Germline values: CDR1 SGHTA, CDR2 FQGNSA. Trimming cost V 5 bases and J 5 bases, with 12 bases left between them. CDR3 in DNA: TGTGCCAGCAGCCTAGACAGTCCTTATGGCTACACCTTC. This sequence encodes CASSLDSPYGYTF.

The CDR3: CASSQAGTRGSSEQFF. Written as DNA, the CDR3 is TGCGCCAGCAGCCAAGCCGGGACTAGGGGGTCGTCGGAGCAGTTCTTC. The rearrangement links TRBV4-3 to TRBJ2-1; 8 nucleotides agree with TRBD2. Looked up from germline, CDR1 is LGHNA and CDR2 is YSLEER. V lost 1 base and J lost 10; bases outside the gene matches: 12. The CDR3 has 16 residues.

The count of this clone is one. The chain links TRBV5-1 to TRBJ2-1, with D uncertain. The CDR3 is made up of 13 amino acids. Germline-derived CDR1 and CDR2 are SGHRS and YFSETQ. Trimming left V 4 bases short and J 3 bases short, with 8 bases between. The CDR3 sequence: CASSPLSYNEQFF. The CDR3 region has the DNA TGCGCCAGCAGCCCTCTGAGCTACAATGAGCAGTTCTTC.

The chain is built from TRBV30 and TRBJ2-2; the D is unclear. The ends were cut back, 8 bases at V and 6 bases at J, with 19 bases in the middle. The germline gives CDR1 GTSNPN, CDR2 SVGIG (reference sequence). The CDR3 is 14 amino acids. The CDR3 region is CAGEDLASPGELFF. In DNA, the CDR3 is TGTGCCGGAGAGGATTTAGCATCACCCGGGGAGCTGTTTTTT.